This T cell receptor beta chain was obtained from a study of post-analysis software for immune sequencing data. General study findings and limits: Patients with multiple sclerosis recorded significantly lower normalized Chao1 diversity than controls, the study found. Patients carried 5 or 6 TRBV segments more frequently than controls did, and TRBV5-6, TRBV5-1 and TRBV20-1 were among them.

Every TCR beta cDNA library bore unique molecular identifiers. TCRdb reprocessed the PCR reads via MiXCR and lists one record per CDR3 protein. The top ten hold under 2% of the sample, which has about 560,000 distinct CDR3 sequences, roughly 46% seen once. Trimming took 1 base from V and 2 from J, leaving 9 bases between them. CDR1 is DFQATT, CDR2 SNEGSKA, per germline (reference sequence). This CDR3 region has 14 residues. About this clonotype: Its antigen remains unidentified.

Sequenced material: blood. V usage is TRBV20-1 and J usage is TRBJ2-1; no clear D. The clonotype originates from a girl aged 5 to 17 with multiple sclerosis. The DNA of the CDR3 is TGCAGTGCTAGAGGCCCACCAACCTACAATGAGCAGTTCTTC. Translated: CSARGPPTYNEQFF.